This T cell receptor (beta chain) came from a study of regulatory T cells in long-lasting Graves disease (dated by TCRdb to about 2021). Regarding the research as a whole: Patients with newly diagnosed Graves' disease had been on antithyroid drugs for under 3 months. Patients with persistent Graves' disease were compared with patients with newly diagnosed Graves' disease using TCR sequencing and RNA sequencing of peripheral blood. The study was registered as a clinical trial and conducted in China. A total of some 35 samples underwent TCR sequencing: around 13 from persistent and some 20 from newly diagnosed Graves' disease patients. What the authors observed across the whole study: As a limitation, the authors acknowledged that the small sample size may reduce accuracy. Only the TCR beta chain was sequenced and analyzed. Patients with persistent disease shared more public clonotypes (about 2,500) than newly diagnosed patients did (around 980). Persistent disease showed preferential use of TRBV28, TRBJ1-2 and TRBJ2-5, whereas newly diagnosed disease favored TRBV20-1 and TRBJ2-1. The study examined only peripheral blood because the primary lesion, thyroid tissue, could not be accessed. Persistent Graves' disease patients showed lower TCR Shannon entropy and fewer highly expanded clones than newly diagnosed patients, suggesting clonal expansion.

A single count supports this clonotype. The specificity of this receptor is unknown. A much larger clone lies one base from this, so it may be a read error. This specimen's time point label, per the study, means: newly diagnosed GD, antithyroid drugs for less than 3 months. RNA was extracted from PBMCs in TRIzol for both TCR sequencing and RNA sequencing. The diagnosis of Graves' disease was made according to American Thyroid Association guidelines. Recruitment of patients was carried out at an endocrinology department in Xi'an, China. Each patient gave approximately 9 milliliters of peripheral blood, collected in an EDTA anticoagulant tube. PBMCs were isolated by Ficoll Paque Plus density gradient separation without further T cell sorting. An Agilent 2100 Bioanalyzer and agarose gel were used to check RNA quality, while a NanoDrop 2000 measured RNA concentration. The library was prepared using multiplex PCR. The sequencing machine was an Illumina HiSeq 4000. To build TCR beta libraries, CDR3 regions were amplified by Arm-PCR using iRepertoire HTBI primers. Gel purification was performed on PCR products prior to sequencing. For the original study's pipeline: Gene usage analysis of CDR3 amino acid clonotypes relied on the 60 to 65 TRBV and 15 or so TRBJ segments identified across samples. COPE and FqMerger were used to merge filtered high-quality paired reads into contigs. Contigs were aligned with BLAST to IMGT TRBV, TRBD and TRBJ reference genes, and CDR3 was defined per IMGT. Any clonotype with a frequency above 0.1% was classified as a highly expanded clone. Shannon entropy served as the measure of repertoire diversity, while the Gini coefficient captured V-J evenness. A clonotype was considered public if more than one individual shared it. Clones were called with MiXCR by TCRdb after fastp trimmed the public reads at Q25, and only in-frame beta chains were retained. CDR3 protein duplicates are merged, each entry listing the most common genes and DNA. The V and J calls shown here were made by TCRdb, not taken from the authors' results. The sample records approximately 250,000 distinct CDR3 sequences, about 16% of which are singletons. In total, the top ten clones hold roughly a fifth of the sample.

From the germline V gene, CDR1 is SGHTA and CDR2 is FQGNSA. From the cysteine up to the phenylalanine, the CDR3 has a length of 15 residues. Of the read, only the CDR3 DNA is kept; its 45 bases are in frame from base 1. Recombination linked TRBV7-2 to TRBJ2-1; a tentative D match to TRBD1 spans 5 bases. The source was peripheral blood mononuclear cells (PBMCs), collected at new diagnosis, from a patient treated with antithyroid drugs. The receptor was isolated from a female donor with Graves disease. The CDR3 protein: CASSPRQTLAYEHFF. The nucleotide sequence is given as TGTGCCAGCAGCCCCCGACAGACCCTTGCCTATGAGCATTTCTTC.